Listed here are 15 T cell receptor beta chains from one sample, sequenced in a study of CD8 T cells in Susac syndrome. cDNA came from around 0.5 to 1 ug RNA primed by random hexamers. Using its own MiXCR run on the immunoSEQ multiplex PCR reads, TCRdb lists one record per CDR3 protein. This sample has more than 100,000 distinct CDR3 sequences, with 75% to 90% found just once. Sequencing input: CD8+ T cells from PBMCs. Every receptor here comes from a human donor with multiple sclerosis.

The rearrangement links TRBV12-3 or TRBV12-4 to TRBJ1-3; D possibly corresponds to TRBD1 (6 bases). CDR3 length: 16 amino acids. Trimming left V 2 bases short and J 0 bases short, with 11 bases between. In DNA form, the CDR3 reads TGTGCCAGCAGTTTATTGGGACACAGCTCTGGAAACACCATATATTTT. This codes for CASSLLGHSSGNTIYF.

Written as DNA, the CDR3 is TGTGCCAGCAGTGACGGACACCTGAACACTGAAGCTTTCTTT. This translates into CASSDGHLNTEAFF. The chain couples TRBV2 to TRBJ1-1, with D perhaps matching TRBD1 (5 bases). The V and J ends lost 3 bases and 0 bases respectively, with 8 bases between them. CDR3 length: 14 amino acids. Germline loops: CDR1 SNHLY, CDR2 FYNNEI.

The chain carries TRBV7-2 and TRBJ2-7; 12 bases agree with TRBD2. Trimming cost V 1 base and J 3 bases; bases outside gene matches: 4. This CDR3 contains 16 residues. In germline, CDR1 is SGHTA, CDR2 FQGNSA. The CDR3 DNA reads as TGTGCCAGCAGCTTAGTGGCTAGCGGGGGGGTCTACGAGCAGTACTTC. Its protein product is CASSLVASGGVYEQYF.

J is TRBJ2-1 and V is TRBV28, with 7 bases that match TRBD1. Germline assignment: CDR1 MDHEN and CDR2 SYDVKM. V shed 5 bases, J shed 6 bases, and the junction held 7 bases outside the gene matches. The CDR3 is made up of 14 amino acids. The CDR3 DNA sequence: TGTGCCAGCAGTGAAAACAGGGGTTTCAATGAGCAGTTCTTC. Translation: CASSENRGFNEQFF.

This clonotype appeared a few times. The chain carries TRBV13 and TRBJ2-4, with D maybe TRBD1 (5 bases). The V gene lost 6 bases and the J gene lost 6 bases, with 15 bases spanning the gap. Germline V gene data show CDR1 as PRHDT and CDR2 as FYEKMQ (reference sequence). This CDR3 spans 14 amino acids. CDR3 DNA sequence: TGTGCCAGCAGTTTGGACACCAAAGTAAACATTCAGTACTTC. Translation gives CASSLDTKVNIQYF.

The rearrangement links TRBV5-6 to TRBJ1-1; maybe TRBD1 (5 bases). The V end lost 2 bases, the J end lost 1 base, and 12 bases lay between the germline ends. Per germline, CDR1 SGHDT and CDR2 YYEEEE. The CDR3 totals 15 residues. The DNA for the CDR3 is TGTGCCAGCAGCTTACCGGGGGAGGCGAACACTGAAGCTTTCTTT. This encodes CASSLPGEANTEAFF.

This clonotype was detected only a few times. This chain uses TRBV7-6 with TRBJ1-1; D not certain. From germline, CDR1 is SGHVS and CDR2 FNYEAQ. V was pared by 2 bases and J by 3 bases, with 7 bases between. This CDR3 contains 13 residues. The CDR3 sequence is CASSLNIDTEAFF. The CDR3 nucleotides read TGTGCCAGCAGCTTAAACATCGACACTGAAGCTTTCTTT.

The V gene is TRBV30, the J gene TRBJ2-3; D call uncertain. This CDR3 is built from 12 residues. Germline V gives CDR1 GTSNPN, CDR2 SVGIG (reference sequence). The V end was cut by 1 base, the J end by 2 bases, with 4 bases between. CDR3 in DNA: TGTGCCTGGAGTGACTACACAGATACGCAGTATTTT. Translating it yields CAWSDYTDTQYF.

J is TRBJ2-1 and V is TRBV11-1; TRBD1 agrees at 9 bases. The trim removed 1 base at V and 1 base at J, leaving 2 bases unmatched. CDR3 length: 16 amino acids. Germline V gene lookup returns CDR1 SGHAT and CDR2 FQDESV (reference sequence). CDR3 coding DNA: TGTGCCAGCAGCTTAGGGACAGGGGCGTCCTACAATGAGCAGTTCTTC. It codes for CASSLGTGASYNEQFF.

V and J are TRBV4-3 and TRBJ1-2; 7 nucleotides align to TRBD1. J was trimmed by 3 bases and V by 0 bases; bases with no gene match: 7. CDR1 and CDR2 (germline): LGHNA, YSLEER. The CDR3 totals 16 residues. The CDR3 reads CASSQEKGQIYYGYTF. CDR3 bases: TGCGCCAGCAGCCAAGAAAAGGGACAGATTTACTATGGCTACACCTTC.

The rearrangement links TRBV12-5 to TRBJ2-1, with unresolved D. The germline V and J ends were trimmed by 7 bases and 0 bases, with 7 bases remaining between them. Germline CDR1 is LGHNT and CDR2 is FRNRAP. The CDR3 consists of 13 residues. Here the CDR3 DNA reads TGTGCTAGTGAAGCGTTCTCCTACAATGAGCAGTTCTTC. Its protein product is CASEAFSYNEQFF.

V is TRBV24-1 and J is TRBJ2-3, with 12 bases aligning to TRBD2. The J segment lost 3 bases and the V segment lost 9 bases, leaving 0 bases of the junction unmatched. The CDR3 is 13 residues long. Germline V gene data show CDR1 as KGHDR and CDR2 as SFDVKD. The CDR3 DNA is TGTGCCACCGGGACTAGCGGGACAGATACGCAGTATTTT. Its protein product is CATGTSGTDTQYF.

The rearrangement joins TRBV3-1 to TRBJ2-5, with 9 bases matching TRBD2. CDR1 and CDR2 (germline): LGHDT, YNNKEL (reference sequence). This CDR3 is built from 17 residues. With 6 bases clipped from V and 0 bases from J, the junction kept 11 bases outside the gene matches. CDR3 residues: CASSPAGGSGDQETQYF. CDR3 nucleotides: TGTGCCAGCAGTCCAGCGGGGGGTAGCGGGGACCAAGAGACCCAGTACTTC.

The J gene is TRBJ1-1, the V gene TRBV27, with 7 bases that match TRBD1. CDR3 size: 13 residues. The germline V gene encodes CDR1 MNHEY and CDR2 SMNVEV (reference sequence). Germline trimming cut 6 bases from V and 6 bases from J; bases unmatched to any gene: 7. CDR3 in DNA: TGTGCCAGCAGATACAGGGGTGAGCCTGAAGCTTTCTTT. It codes for CASRYRGEPEAFF.

This clonotype was seen only once. The rearrangement joins TRBV20-1 to TRBJ2-3; no clear D gene. The V end was cut by 5 bases, the J end by 6 bases, with 15 bases between. Germline CDR1 DFQATT, CDR2 SNEGSKA (reference sequence). This CDR3 is 13 amino acids long. The CDR3 nucleotides are TGCAGTGCTCCAAGTAAACTATTGGATACGCAGTATTTT. Translation gives CSAPSKLLDTQYF.